What follows are 3 T cell receptor beta chains derived from one specimen sequenced in a study of blood T cell repertoires in COVID-19. Assay: immunoSEQ multiplex PCR; the TCRdb copy retains only in-frame clones and omits some. Of about 92,000 clones in the sample, less than 75% are singletons; the top ten hold 20% to 25%. The specimen sequenced was peripheral blood. The source is a woman aged 55-69 years in a cohort sampled during active or convalescent COVID-19.

V gene TRBV5-1 combines with J gene TRBJ2-7; no clear D gene. The CDR3 has 12 residues. Germline V gene data show CDR1 as SGHRS and CDR2 as YFSETQ. Trimming removed 4 bases from V and 6 bases from J, with 11 bases in between. The CDR3 DNA follows: TGCGCCAGCAGCACCAGACACGGCGAGCAGTACTTC. This gives the protein CASSTRHGEQYF.

The chain uses TRBV5-1 and TRBJ2-4, with D possibly being TRBD1 (5 bases). The CDR3 has 13 amino acids. Trimming removed 2 bases at V and 6 bases at J, with 9 bases between. Looked up from germline, CDR1 is SGHRS and CDR2 is YFSETQ. The CDR3 loop reads CASSFSDRNIQYF. For the CDR3, the DNA is TGCGCCAGCAGCTTTAGTGACAGAAACATTCAGTACTTC. The whole variable domain, remainder taken from reference TRBV5-1 and TRBJ2-4, is KAGVTQTPRYLIKTRGQQVTLSCSPISGHRSVSWYQQTPGQGLQFLFEYFSETQRNKGNFPGRFSGRQFSNSRSEMNVSTLELGDSALYLCASSFSDRNIQYFGAGTRLSVL.

In its sample, this clone was seen a few times. The chain links TRBV7-9 to TRBJ1-3; D possibly corresponds to TRBD1 (6 bases). With 4 bases removed from V and 4 bases from J, the gap between germline ends came to 14 bases. CDR1 is SEHNR and CDR2 is FQNEAQ in the germline V gene (reference sequence). The CDR3 covers 15 residues. The CDR3 spells CASSSSQGLGNTIYF. The CDR3 DNA reads as TGTGCCAGCAGCTCTTCACAGGGTTTGGGAAACACCATATATTTT.